This entry describes one TCR beta chain. Its matching antigen is unknown. This entry comes from a study of PD-1 blockade in classical Hodgkin lymphoma. Looking at the study overall: With a 2-week interval, patients received intravenous nivolumab at 3 mg/kg. Whole-study results and caveats: Only CD4+ TCR diversity, not CD8+, had risen significantly by C4D1.

Relapse was seen in all patients after autologous stem cell transplantation, and brentuximab vedotin exposure was variable. The assay was immunoSEQ multiplex PCR, and TCRdb's table has in-frame clones only and misses some. The sample includes approximately 26,000 clones, less than 75% of them seen just once. Sequencing used peripheral blood mononuclear cells (PBMCs), obtained before the second cycle of nivolumab. The TCR comes from a human donor with classical Hodgkin lymphoma.

The CDR3 region is CASRLDSYNEQFF. In nucleotides, the CDR3 is TGCGCCAGCAGACTGGACAGTTACAATGAGCAGTTCTTC. V usage is TRBV5-1 and J usage is TRBJ2-1, with a possible D match to TRBD1 (6 bases). This CDR3 has 13 residues. Trimming pared 5 bases from V and 4 bases from J, leaving 10 bases between. The germline V gene encodes CDR1 SGHRS and CDR2 YFSETQ.